A single sample is the source of the 20 T cell receptor beta chains below, sequenced in a study of blood T cell repertoires in COVID-19. Assay used: immunoSEQ multiplex PCR; TCRdb lists only in-frame clones, some missing. The sample yields roughly 40,000 clones, 60% to 80% seen once. Material for sequencing was peripheral blood. Every receptor here comes from a woman older than 75 with acute or convalescent COVID-19.

The genes are TRBV7-2 and TRBJ1-5; 8 bases match TRBD1. Trimming took 0 bases from V and 4 from J; bases not matched to a gene: 5. Germline V CDR1 and CDR2: SGHTA, FQGNSA. The length of the CDR3 is 16 residues. CDR3 nucleotide sequence: TGTGCCAGCAGCTTAGCGCGGCAGGGGGCGAATCAGCCCCAGCATTTT. Protein sequence: CASSLARQGANQPQHF.

This clone has just one count. The chain uses TRBV10-3 and TRBJ2-5; 14 positions agree with TRBD2. Germline V lookup: CDR1 ENHRY, CDR2 SYGVKD. V shed 2 bases, J shed 4 bases, and the junction held 3 bases outside the gene matches. This CDR3 has 16 amino acids. CDR3 amino acids: CAISETGLAGAETQYF. The CDR3, as DNA: TGTGCCATCAGTGAGACGGGACTAGCGGGAGCAGAGACCCAGTACTTC.

The chain links TRBV19 to TRBJ1-1, with 7 bases matching TRBD1. Losses at the gene ends were 3 bases for V and 5 bases for J; bases not matched to a gene: 6. The CDR3 totals 14 residues. Per the germline V gene, CDR1 is LNHDA and CDR2 is SQIVND (reference sequence). The CDR3 coding sequence is TGTGCCAGTAGTATGACAGGGTCCGAGACTGAAGCTTTCTTT. This gives the protein CASSMTGSETEAFF.

This sequence joins TRBV6-5 and TRBJ1-1; D not resolved. Germline V gene data show CDR1 as MNHEY and CDR2 as SVGAGI. Between the trimmed V and J ends, which lost 6 bases and 1 base, there was a span of 12 bases. The CDR3 is 14 amino acids. The CDR3 loop is CASSRSRANTEAFF. The CDR3 region has the DNA TGTGCCAGCAGCCGAAGTCGAGCGAACACTGAAGCTTTCTTT.

V is TRBV7-3 and J is TRBJ2-2, with D perhaps matching TRBD2 (5 bases). Germline V gives CDR1 SGHTA, CDR2 FQGTGA. The CDR3 is 15 amino acids. Trimming stripped 2 bases from V and 2 bases from J, with 9 bases between. CDR3 loop: CASSLFGVNTGELFF. CDR3 DNA sequence: TGTGCCAGCAGCTTATTCGGGGTTAACACCGGGGAGCTGTTTTTT.

V usage is TRBV5-1 and J usage is TRBJ1-5; 9 nucleotides align to TRBD1. The CDR3 is 15 residues long. Germline lookup yields CDR1 SGHRS and CDR2 YFSETQ. V lost 2 bases to trimming and J lost 6 bases; unmatched junction nucleotides: 6. The CDR3 bases are TGCGCCAGCAGCTTACAGGGGGCGCATGGTCAGCCCCAGCATTTT. The encoded protein is CASSLQGAHGQPQHF.

This clone appeared a single time. The CDR3 DNA follows: TGTGCCTGGAGTGTAGCACTAGCGGGAGTAAATGAGCAGTTCTTC. It yields the protein CAWSVALAGVNEQFF. This sequence joins TRBV30 and TRBJ2-1; 11 nucleotides align to TRBD2. This CDR3 spans 15 amino acids. Germline lookup yields CDR1 GTSNPN and CDR2 SVGIG (reference sequence). The ends lost 0 bases at V and 7 bases at J; junction bases unmatched: 5.

This clone was observed a single time. The chain joins TRBV5-1 to TRBJ2-7, with D perhaps matching TRBD1 (6 bases). There are 14 residues in the CDR3. Germline V gene lookup returns CDR1 SGHRS and CDR2 YFSETQ. Trimming removed 5 bases from V and 3 bases from J, with 15 bases in between. The CDR3 here is CASRRETGFYEQYF. The CDR3 nucleotides are TGCGCCAGCAGAAGGGAAACAGGGTTCTACGAGCAGTACTTC.

This clone was picked up one time. The chain carries TRBV7-6 and TRBJ2-6; 10 nucleotides align to TRBD2. Germline V gene data show CDR1 as SGHVS and CDR2 as FNYEAQ. The CDR3 contains 17 residues. Trimming took 5 bases from V and 2 from J; bases not matched to a gene: 6. The CDR3 sequence is CASSTSSGSAGANVLTF. The DNA of the CDR3 is TGTGCCAGCAGCACTTCTAGCGGGAGTGCTGGGGCCAACGTCCTGACTTTC.

This chain joins TRBV19 and TRBJ2-3; TRBD2 aligns across 7 bases. The CDR3 is made up of 14 amino acids. Germline loops: CDR1 LNHDA, CDR2 SQIVND (reference sequence). Losses at the gene ends were 1 base for V and 9 bases for J; bases not matched to a gene: 7. CDR3 DNA sequence: TGTGCCAGTAGTATAGGGACTAGAATTTGGACGCAGTATTTT. Protein product: CASSIGTRIWTQYF.

This sequence joins TRBV18 and TRBJ1-1, with 9 positions matching TRBD1. This CDR3 region has 16 residues. V lost 4 bases, J lost 1 base, and 7 bases stayed unmatched. Germline V CDR1 and CDR2: KGHSH, LQKENI. The CDR3 is CASSHWTGAPNTEAFF. The CDR3, as DNA: TGTGCCAGCTCACACTGGACAGGGGCCCCGAACACTGAAGCTTTCTTT.

This chain links TRBV10-3 with TRBJ2-5; 8 bases match TRBD2. V lost 8 bases, J lost 3 bases, and 5 bases stayed unmatched. Germline CDR1 reads ENHRY; CDR2 reads SYGVKD. The CDR3 is 13 amino acids. The CDR3 loop reads CAIGEAGEETQYF. In nucleotides, the CDR3 is TGTGCCATCGGGGAAGCGGGAGAAGAGACCCAGTACTTC.

This chain links TRBV18 with TRBJ2-1, with TRBD2 identical over 7 bases. V lost 3 bases and J lost 5; bases outside the gene matches: 4. This CDR3 region has 14 residues. Germline lookup yields CDR1 KGHSH and CDR2 LQKENI. CDR3 residues: CASSPVGRDNEQFF. In nucleotides, the CDR3 is TGTGCCAGCTCACCCGTAGGGAGGGACAATGAGCAGTTCTTC.

The chain is built from TRBV30 and TRBJ2-3; TRBD2 agrees at 9 bases. This CDR3 contains 14 residues. The ends lost 3 bases at V and 1 base at J; junction bases unmatched: 2. The germline V gene has CDR1 GTSNPN and CDR2 SVGIG (reference sequence). CDR3 nucleotides: TGTGCCTGGAGAGCTAGCGGGGGCACAGATACGCAGTATTTT. Residues: CAWRASGGTDTQYF.

The chain links TRBV18 to TRBJ2-1; 12 bases fit TRBD2. After removal of 6 bases from V and 5 bases from J, the junction contained 11 bases not matched to a gene. Germline-derived CDR1 and CDR2 are KGHSH and LQKENI. The CDR3 extends over 17 amino acids. This CDR3 is CASSQNPLAGGNNEQFF. Here the CDR3 DNA reads TGTGCCAGCTCTCAAAACCCTCTAGCGGGAGGGAACAATGAGCAGTTCTTC.

The V call is TRBV18, the J call TRBJ1-1, with TRBD1 matching 7 bases. Germline V CDR1 and CDR2: KGHSH, LQKENI. The trim removed 8 bases at V and 10 bases at J, leaving 10 bases unmatched. This CDR3 region has 12 residues. In nucleotides, the CDR3 is TGTGCCAGCCGCGGACAGGCCGATGGAGCTTTCTTT. Protein: CASRGQADGAFF.

The chain has TRBV5-1 and TRBJ1-1, with 7 bases aligning to TRBD1. The CDR3 runs 17 residues. The junction had 17 bases not matched to a gene; V was cut back by 3 bases and J by 6 bases. Germline lookup yields CDR1 SGHRS and CDR2 YFSETQ. Written as DNA, the CDR3 is TGCGCCAGCAGCTCCCGTCGACGGGGGCAGGGGGGCGCTGAAGCTTTCTTT. Translated: CASSSRRRGQGGAEAFF.

This clone came up a few times. This chain connects TRBV29-1 to TRBJ1-2; 7 nucleotides match TRBD1. This CDR3 comprises 17 residues. Unmatched junction bases numbered 18, after V lost 4 bases and J lost 4 bases. Germline CDR1 SQVTM, CDR2 ANQGSEA. CDR3 sequence (DNA): TGCAGCGTTGGGATTCTAATTAGACAGGGAGCTGTCTATGGCTACACCTTC. Its protein is CSVGILIRQGAVYGYTF.

The chain employs TRBV24-1 and TRBJ1-2; D is uncertain. CDR3 length: 13 residues. V lost 4 bases and J lost 2, with 7 bases in between. Germline V gives CDR1 KGHDR, CDR2 SFDVKD. The CDR3 DNA reads TGTGCCACCAGTGAGACACCCAACTATGGCTACACCTTC. Translating it yields CATSETPNYGYTF.

The rearrangement uses TRBV19 and TRBJ2-4; D may be TRBD2 (6 bases). Between the trimmed V and J ends, which lost 0 bases and 3 bases, there was a span of 12 bases. Germline-derived CDR1 and CDR2 are LNHDA and SQIVND (reference sequence). This CDR3 comprises 16 residues. The CDR3, as DNA: TGTGCCAGTAGTATAGATGGAGGGGTCCTCAAAAACATTCAGTACTTC. Translating gives CASSIDGGVLKNIQYF.